These 19 T cell receptor beta chains came from one sample sequenced in a study of cytomegalovirus exposure and HLA in healthy donors. This PCR relied on a set of 60 Vbeta primers and 13 Jbeta primers. Clones were sequenced by immunoSEQ multiplex PCR, and TCRdb holds only the in-frame ones, with some missing. In the table there are 90,000 or so clones, approximately 80% of which are singletons. Sequencing was done on a sample of PBMCs. The receptors originated from a woman between 45 and 60 years old in good health and CMV-seropositive.

This clone was detected only once. This chain links TRBV30 with TRBJ2-5, with a possible D match to TRBD2 (7 bases). CDR3 length: 15 residues. Germline CDR1 reads GTSNPN; CDR2 reads SVGIG (reference sequence). Trimming left V 0 bases short and J 2 bases short, with 13 bases between. CDR3 nucleotides: TGTGCCTGGAGTGTACACGGGGGGCTTCAAGAGACCCAGTACTTC. Its protein is CAWSVHGGLQETQYF.

J is TRBJ1-4 and V is TRBV2; D gene uncertain. Trimming left V 0 bases short and J 7 bases short, with 15 bases between. CDR1 is SNHLY and CDR2 is FYNNEI in the germline V gene. The CDR3 is 16 amino acids. Here the CDR3 reads CASSEAPSPLSEKLFF. Written as DNA, the CDR3 is TGTGCCAGCAGTGAAGCCCCCTCCCCCCTCAGTGAAAAACTGTTTTTT.

The chain is built from TRBV2 and TRBJ2-4; 13 bases map to TRBD2. Germline lookup yields CDR1 SNHLY and CDR2 FYNNEI. The CDR3 totals 15 residues. V trimming: 6 bases; J trimming: 4 bases; junction bases outside the gene matches: 3. This CDR3 is CASRTSGGSKNIQYF. Here the CDR3 DNA reads TGTGCCAGCAGGACTAGCGGGGGGTCAAAAAACATTCAGTACTTC.

The gene calls are TRBV5-4 and TRBJ2-1, with TRBD2 matching 12 bases. There are 15 residues in the CDR3. V lost 3 bases, J lost 5 bases, and 3 bases stayed unmatched. CDR1 and CDR2 (germline): SGHNT, YYREEE (reference sequence). The CDR3 DNA is TGTGCCAGCAGCTCCTGGACTAGCGGGAACAATGAGCAGTTCTTC. Its translation: CASSSWTSGNNEQFF. Variable domain in full (rest from reference TRBV5-4 and TRBJ2-1): ETGVTQSPTHLIKTRGQQVTLRCSSQSGHNTVSWYQQALGQGPQFIFQYYREEENGRGNFPPRFSGLQFPNYSSELNVNALELDDSALYLCASSSWTSGNNEQFFGPGTRLTVL.

The chain recombines TRBV6-6 with TRBJ1-4, with D possibly TRBD1 on 6 matching bases. This CDR3 is 12 amino acids long. CDR1 is MNHNY and CDR2 is SVGAGI in the germline V gene (reference sequence). V gave up 2 bases and J gave up 11 bases, with 9 bases separating them. The CDR3 sequence is CASSYGQSKLFF. CDR3 DNA: TGTGCCAGCAGTTACGGACAGTCCAAACTGTTTTTT.

The CDR3 DNA follows: TGTGCCAGTAGTATCGGGGCAGGGGGTCTGGTCGAGCAGTACTTC. This encodes CASSIGAGGLVEQYF. The chain has TRBV19 and TRBJ2-7, with 7 positions matching TRBD1. Germline V gene data show CDR1 as LNHDA and CDR2 as SQIVND (reference sequence). CDR3 length equals 15 residues. J gave up 6 bases and V 3 bases, and 11 bases lay outside the gene matches.

This chain connects TRBV6-1 to TRBJ1-2; maybe TRBD1 (5 bases). This CDR3 is 15 amino acids long. CDR1 and CDR2 (germline): MNHNS, SASEGT. V gave up 2 bases and J gave up 5 bases, with 15 bases separating them. This CDR3 reads CASSEIGGDNYGYTF. DNA for the CDR3: TGTGCCAGCAGTGAAATCGGGGGAGATAATTATGGCTACACCTTC.

This chain links TRBV28 with TRBJ2-1; 10 positions agree with TRBD2. The CDR3 is 14 residues long. From germline, CDR1 is MDHEN and CDR2 SYDVKM. V gave up 7 bases and J gave up 8 bases; unmatched junction bases: 8. Here the CDR3 reads CASKPSGRGYEQFF. DNA of the CDR3: TGTGCCAGCAAACCCAGCGGGAGGGGGTATGAGCAGTTCTTC.

The genes are TRBV11-2 and TRBJ2-1, with TRBD2 as a possible D gene (6 bases). The CDR3 is made up of 14 amino acids. Trimming took 3 bases from V and 4 from J, leaving 10 bases between them. Germline assignment: CDR1 SGHAT and CDR2 FQNNGV. CDR3 nucleotides: TGTGCCAGCAGCTTTGTCGGGGGTTACAATGAGCAGTTCTTC. It yields the protein CASSFVGGYNEQFF.

This chain joins TRBV27 and TRBJ2-1, with TRBD1 as a possible D gene (5 bases). The germline gives CDR1 MNHEY, CDR2 SMNVEV (reference sequence). The V and J ends lost 3 bases and 10 bases respectively, with 10 bases between them. The CDR3 extends over 12 amino acids. The CDR3 region is CASSFPKGEQFF. The CDR3 region has the DNA TGTGCCAGCAGTTTTCCGAAGGGGGAGCAGTTCTTC.

This chain connects TRBV27 to TRBJ1-2; D gene uncertain. V lost 5 bases and J lost 3, with 13 bases in between. CDR1 MNHEY and CDR2 SMNVEV come from the germline V gene (reference sequence). This CDR3 comprises 14 residues. CDR3 sequence (DNA): TGTGCCAGCAGTCGTACTCAGGATTACTATGGCTACACCTTC. Its protein is CASSRTQDYYGYTF.

The table lists this clone with a count of one. The chain is built from TRBV6-1 and TRBJ2-5; 11 bases agree with TRBD1. CDR3 size: 15 residues. Germline CDR1 reads MNHNS; CDR2 reads SASEGT. V lost 2 bases, J lost 5 bases, and 4 bases stayed unmatched. The chain's CDR3 is CASSETGQGAETQYF. The CDR3 DNA reads as TGTGCCAGCAGTGAAACAGGACAGGGGGCCGAGACCCAGTACTTC.

This chain joins TRBV6-5 and TRBJ2-7, with D possibly TRBD2 on 6 matching bases. Germline CDR1 reads MNHEY; CDR2 reads SVGAGI. CDR3 length equals 14 residues. Trimming cost V 6 bases and J 3 bases, with 15 bases left between them. The CDR3: CASRGLPPSYEQYF. The CDR3 bases are TGTGCCAGCAGGGGACTCCCGCCCAGCTACGAGCAGTACTTC.

The rearrangement links TRBV5-5 to TRBJ2-2; TRBD1 agrees at 9 bases. The CDR3 contains 15 residues. Per germline, CDR1 SGHKS and CDR2 YYEKEE (reference sequence). J lost 6 bases, V lost 4 bases, and 7 bases had no gene match. Here the CDR3 DNA reads TGTGCCAGCAGCAGTCGGACAGGGGACCCCGGGGAGCTGTTTTTT. Translated, it gives CASSSRTGDPGELFF. Full variable domain (rest looked up from reference TRBV5-5 and TRBJ2-2): DAGVTQSPTHLIKTRGQQVTLRCSPISGHKSVSWYQQVLGQGPQFIFQYYEKEERGRGNFPDRFSARQFPNYSSELNVNALLLGDSALYLCASSSRTGDPGELFFGEGSRLTVL.

The V and J genes are TRBV7-9 and TRBJ2-6; no reliable D call. The CDR3 loop spans 14 amino acids. The V end lost 3 bases, the J end lost 2 bases, and 5 bases lay between the germline ends. In germline, CDR1 is SEHNR, CDR2 FQNEAQ (reference sequence). The CDR3 loop reads CASSFIPGANVLTF. In DNA, the CDR3 is TGTGCCAGCAGCTTTATTCCTGGGGCCAACGTCCTGACTTTC. The full variable domain, with the rest looked up from reference TRBV7-9 and TRBJ2-6, is DTGVSQNPRHKITKRGQNVTFRCDPISEHNRLYWYRQTLGQGPEFLTYFQNEAQLEKSRLLSDRFSAERPKGSFSTLEIQRTEQGDSAMYLCASSFIPGANVLTFGAGSRLTVL.

This clone was detected only once. The chain joins TRBV6-5 to TRBJ1-2; D is unresolved. The germline V gene has CDR1 MNHEY and CDR2 SVGAGI. Trimming shortened V by 0 bases and J by 5 bases, and 10 bases separated the two germline ends. The CDR3 spans 14 residues. The CDR3 DNA follows: TGTGCCAGCAGTTACTCGTCCGGGGTTTATGGCTACACCTTC. Protein: CASSYSSGVYGYTF.

V gene TRBV7-6 combines with J gene TRBJ1-3; tentative D call: TRBD1 (5 bases). Per the germline V gene, CDR1 is SGHVS and CDR2 is FNYEAQ. V lost 6 bases, J lost 0 bases, and 27 bases lay in between. CDR3 size: 20 residues. This CDR3 is CASRADGAGAETHSGNTIYF. The CDR3 nucleotides are TGTGCCAGCAGAGCTGATGGGGCTGGAGCCGAGACTCACTCTGGAAACACCATATATTTT.

This chain connects TRBV7-2 to TRBJ1-6; no clear D. CDR1 is SGHTA and CDR2 is FQGNSA in the germline V gene. The CDR3 has 13 amino acids. V dropped 0 bases and J dropped 14 bases, with 11 bases sitting between them. CDR3 amino acids: CASSLAGSQTLHF. CDR3 DNA: TGTGCCAGCAGCTTAGCCGGGTCCCAGACCCTCCACTTT. The full variable domain, completed using reference TRBV7-2 and TRBJ1-6, is GAGVSQSPSNKVTEKGKDVELRCDPISGHTALYWYRQSLGQGLEFLIYFQGNSAPDKSGLPSDRFSAERTGGSVSTLTIQRTQQEDSAVYLCASSLAGSQTLHFGNGTRLTVT.

This sequence joins TRBV19 and TRBJ1-5, with D possibly being TRBD1 (6 bases). Looked up from germline, CDR1 is LNHDA and CDR2 is SQIVND (reference sequence). Trimming shortened V by 4 bases and J by 4 bases, and 11 bases separated the two germline ends. The CDR3 consists of 14 residues. This chain's CDR3 is CASSRQQGNQPQHF. The CDR3 DNA sequence: TGTGCCAGTAGTAGACAACAGGGAAATCAGCCCCAGCATTTT.